This T cell receptor beta chain was sequenced for a study of metastatic and nonmetastatic thyroid tumors. The CDR3 is 15 residues long. Between the trimmed V and J ends, which lost 6 bases and 0 bases, there was a span of 13 bases. Germline lookup yields CDR1 MGHRA and CDR2 YSYEKL. TCRdb re-called clones via MiXCR from the PCR reads. The sample has under 20,000 clones, about 15% seen once. By sample fraction, this clone is medium-sized. Each patient went into thyroid surgery without having received any treatment. The rearrangement joins TRBV4-1 to TRBJ2-3, with D possibly matching TRBD2 (5 bases). The sequenced sample consisted of blood. The receptor comes from a male donor with papillary thyroid cancer or a benign thyroid nodule (not recorded which). Some clones in this sample may be carry-over from other donors' samples. Here the CDR3 reads CASSSDYGSTDTQYF. The CDR3 coding sequence is TGCGCCAGCAGTTCCGACTATGGGAGCACAGATACGCAGTATTTT.